These 14 T cell receptor beta chains share one sample of origin, sequenced in a study of blood T cell repertoires in COVID-19. This table comes from immunoSEQ multiplex PCR, and its TCRdb copy is limited to in-frame clones, with some not included. Of about 250,000 clones detected, 80% to 90% appear once; the ten largest clones hold around 15%. Material for sequencing was PBMCs or T cells enriched from blood (not recorded which). These receptor sequences come from a man aged 18 to 30 who had recovered from COVID-19.

V is TRBV5-4 and J is TRBJ2-7; 9 nucleotides agree with TRBD1. V shed 2 bases and J 6 bases; nucleotides not matched to a gene: 6. Germline assignment: CDR1 SGHNT and CDR2 YYREEE (reference sequence). The CDR3 is 14 amino acids. The CDR3 region has the DNA TGTGCCAGCAGCTTCCCGGGACAGGGACTCGAGCAGTACTTC. Its translation is CASSFPGQGLEQYF.

The chain combines TRBV2 with TRBJ2-7, with 7 positions matching TRBD1. The V gene's germline CDR1 is SNHLY and CDR2 FYNNEI. Losses at the gene ends were 2 bases for V and 1 base for J; bases not matched to a gene: 5. The CDR3 contains 15 residues. The CDR3 DNA is TGTGCCAGCAGTGAAAGGACAGGCCTGTCCTACGAGCAGTACTTC. Translated, it gives CASSERTGLSYEQYF.

The chain couples TRBV5-5 to TRBJ2-2, with D possibly matching TRBD1 (6 bases). The CDR3 length is 15 residues. Germline lookup yields CDR1 SGHKS and CDR2 YYEKEE (reference sequence). V lost 2 bases and J 1 base, leaving 9 bases between the germline ends. This CDR3 is CASSLWGLNTGELFF. The CDR3, as DNA: TGTGCCAGCAGCTTATGGGGGCTGAACACCGGGGAGCTGTTTTTT.

The chain is built from TRBV14 and TRBJ1-1, with D maybe TRBD1 (5 bases). The germline gives CDR1 SGHDN, CDR2 FVKESK. Trimming pared 0 bases from V and 0 bases from J, leaving 5 bases between. This CDR3 comprises 14 residues. CDR3 residues: CASSQDRVNTEAFF. CDR3 DNA sequence: TGTGCCAGCAGCCAAGACAGGGTGAACACTGAAGCTTTCTTT. The variable domain in full, completed from reference TRBV14 and TRBJ1-1, reads EAGVTQFPSHSVIEKGQTVTLRCDPISGHDNLYWYRRVMGKEIKFLLHFVKESKQDESGMPNNRFLAERTGGTYSTLKVQPAELEDSGVYFCASSQDRVNTEAFFGQGTRLTVV.

The V gene is TRBV4-2, the J gene TRBJ2-2; 14 nucleotides line up with TRBD2. J lost 1 base, V lost 1 base, and 5 bases had no gene match. The germline V gene has CDR1 LGHNA and CDR2 YNFKEQ. The length of the CDR3 is 19 residues. CDR3 nucleotide sequence: TGTGCCAGCAGCCAAGGGGGGGGGACTAGCGGGAGGAACACCGGGGAGCTGTTTTTT. The encoded protein is CASSQGGGTSGRNTGELFF.

V usage is TRBV11-2 and J usage is TRBJ1-2; the match to TRBD1 covers 8 bases. CDR1 is SGHAT and CDR2 is FQNNGV in the germline V gene. The CDR3 totals 16 residues. The V segment lost 1 base and the J segment 0 bases; nucleotides outside the gene matches: 4. The chain's CDR3 is CASSLGGTGPNYGYTF. In DNA, the CDR3 is TGTGCCAGCAGCTTAGGGGGGACAGGTCCTAACTATGGCTACACCTTC. The full variable domain, its missing parts supplied by reference TRBV11-2 and TRBJ1-2, is EAGVAQSPRYKIIEKRQSVAFWCNPISGHATLYWYQQILGQGPKLLIQFQNNGVVDDSQLPKDRFSAERLKGVDSTLKIQPAKLEDSAVYLCASSLGGTGPNYGYTFGSGTRLTVV.

The chain employs TRBV12-3 or TRBV12-4 and TRBJ2-7; D uncertain. The CDR3 is made up of 11 amino acids. The V end lost 3 bases, the J end lost 6 bases, and 6 bases lay between the germline ends. The CDR3 region has the DNA TGTGCCAGCAGTTTTTCAGTCGAGCAGTACTTC. Translation gives CASSFSVEQYF.

The rearrangement links TRBV9 to TRBJ2-7, with 7 bases that match TRBD2. This CDR3 has 14 amino acids. Per the germline V gene, CDR1 is SGDLS and CDR2 is YYNGEE. V was clipped by 3 bases and J by 4 bases; unmatched bases: 7. CDR3 residues: CASSGSGVNYEQYF. CDR3 bases: TGTGCCAGCAGCGGGAGCGGGGTTAATTACGAGCAGTACTTC.

The genes are TRBV2 and TRBJ2-1; maybe TRBD1 (6 bases). Trimming took 6 bases from V and 3 from J, leaving 9 bases between them. Germline assignment: CDR1 SNHLY and CDR2 FYNNEI. This CDR3 has 13 amino acids. The CDR3 spells CASSRDIYNEQFF. In DNA, the CDR3 is TGTGCCAGCAGCCGGGACATCTACAATGAGCAGTTCTTC.

The chain combines TRBV2 with TRBJ1-2; 8 bases are shared with TRBD1. V shed 6 bases, J shed 4 bases, and the junction held 4 bases outside the gene matches. The germline V gene has CDR1 SNHLY and CDR2 FYNNEI. This CDR3 contains 13 residues. The CDR3 DNA reads TGTGCCAGCAGAAGCGGGACAGGCTATGGCTACACCTTC. This gives the protein CASRSGTGYGYTF.

This sequence joins TRBV19 and TRBJ2-1; 10 nucleotides line up with TRBD2. V was pared by 3 bases and J by 2 bases, with 10 bases of the junction left unmatched. This CDR3 is 18 amino acids long. Germline assignment: CDR1 LNHDA and CDR2 SQIVND (reference sequence). The CDR3 DNA sequence: TGTGCCAGTAGTATCTTAGCGGGGGGCCCCAGGGCCTACAATGAGCAGTTCTTC. This gives the protein CASSILAGGPRAYNEQFF.

The CDR3 reads CASSLVRATEAFF. CDR3 sequence (DNA): TGTGCCAGCAGCTTGGTGAGGGCCACTGAAGCTTTCTTT. The chain employs TRBV5-6 and TRBJ1-1, with no clear D. Between the trimmed V and J ends, which lost 0 bases and 4 bases, there was a span of 7 bases. Germline CDR1 SGHDT, CDR2 YYEEEE. The CDR3 has 13 residues.

J is TRBJ2-7 and V is TRBV5-1, with D possibly being TRBD2 (6 bases). CDR3 length equals 14 residues. Germline values: CDR1 SGHRS, CDR2 YFSETQ. Trimming cost V 4 bases and J 6 bases, with 17 bases left between them. As DNA, the CDR3 is TGCGCCAGCAGCCAACGGCCCCTAGCGCCCGAGCAGTACTTC. Residues: CASSQRPLAPEQYF.

J is TRBJ2-2 and V is TRBV19, with 9 bases that match TRBD2. Germline lookup yields CDR1 LNHDA and CDR2 SQIVND (reference sequence). This CDR3 contains 15 residues. Trimming took 5 bases from V and 4 from J; bases not matched to a gene: 5. This CDR3 is CASSSAGGLTGELFF. The CDR3 DNA is TGTGCCAGTAGTTCCGCGGGGGGGCTCACCGGGGAGCTGTTTTTT.